These 21 T cell receptor beta chains share one sample of origin, sequenced in a study of cytomegalovirus exposure and HLA in healthy donors. Primers: 60 Vbeta forward and 13 Jbeta reverse. TCRdb keeps only in-frame clones here, not all; method: immunoSEQ multiplex PCR. In the table there are about 180,000 clones, less than 80% of which are singletons. The specimen was PBMCs. All receptors derive from a man younger than 35 in good health and CMV-seronegative.

The chain couples TRBV2 to TRBJ2-7, with D perhaps matching TRBD2 (6 bases). From germline, CDR1 is SNHLY and CDR2 FYNNEI. V was shortened by 6 bases and J by 6 bases, with 15 bases between the two germline ends. This CDR3 region has 13 residues. The CDR3 is CASRRRAGSEQYF. The CDR3 bases are TGTGCCAGCAGACGGAGGGCAGGAAGCGAGCAGTACTTC. Full variable domain (rest looked up from reference TRBV2 and TRBJ2-7): EPEVTQTPSHQVTQMGQEVILRCVPISNHLYFYWYRQILGQKVEFLVSFYNNEISEKSEIFDDQFSVERPDGSNFTLKIRSTKLEDSAMYFCASRRRAGSEQYFGPGTRLTVT.

This clone was recorded a few times. The chain uses TRBV19 and TRBJ1-1; D is undetermined. The V end was cut by 1 base, the J end by 1 base, with 10 bases between. The CDR3 spans 15 residues. Germline CDR1 reads LNHDA; CDR2 reads SQIVND (reference sequence). Here the CDR3 reads CASSIVAGRNTEAFF. CDR3 DNA: TGTGCCAGTAGTATAGTCGCAGGCAGGAACACTGAAGCTTTCTTT.

The rearrangement joins TRBV29-1 to TRBJ2-1; 10 bases agree with TRBD1. CDR3 size: 13 residues. Trimming removed 6 bases from V and 7 bases from J; junction bases left unmatched: 6. Germline V gene lookup returns CDR1 SQVTM and CDR2 ANQGSEA. The CDR3 here is CSVDRGLGNEQFF. The CDR3 DNA reads TGCAGCGTGGACAGGGGGTTGGGTAATGAGCAGTTCTTC.

CDR3 loop: CASSLGVMVDRASDTQYF. The CDR3, as DNA: TGTGCCAGCAGTTTAGGGGTCATGGTGGACAGGGCCTCAGATACGCAGTATTTT. The chain combines TRBV28 with TRBJ2-3, with TRBD1 matching over 8 bases. The CDR3 runs 18 residues. V shed 2 bases, J shed 4 bases, and the junction held 14 bases outside the gene matches. Per the germline V gene, CDR1 is MDHEN and CDR2 is SYDVKM.

The chain has TRBV2 and TRBJ2-7, with D possibly matching TRBD1 (6 bases). Trimming removed 5 bases from V and 3 bases from J, with 8 bases in between. Germline V gene sequence: CDR1 SNHLY, CDR2 FYNNEI. This CDR3 comprises 12 residues. CDR3: CASSKQGYEQYF. The CDR3 region has the DNA TGTGCCAGCAGTAAACAGGGCTACGAGCAGTACTTC.

V and J are TRBV2 and TRBJ2-3, with 10 bases that match TRBD2. CDR1 and CDR2 (germline): SNHLY, FYNNEI. This CDR3 is 15 amino acids long. Trimming at V came to 2 bases and at J to 4 bases, leaving 3 bases not matched to a gene. CDR3 DNA sequence: TGTGCCAGCAGTGAAACTAGCGGGGTACCAGATACGCAGTATTTT. As protein: CASSETSGVPDTQYF. The whole variable domain, remainder taken from reference TRBV2 and TRBJ2-3, is EPEVTQTPSHQVTQMGQEVILRCVPISNHLYFYWYRQILGQKVEFLVSFYNNEISEKSEIFDDQFSVERPDGSNFTLKIRSTKLEDSAMYFCASSETSGVPDTQYFGPGTRLTVL.

V gene TRBV6-5 combines with J gene TRBJ1-4, with 9 nucleotides matching TRBD1. From germline, CDR1 is MNHEY and CDR2 SVGAGI. V gave up 6 bases and J gave up 7 bases; unmatched junction bases: 0. The CDR3 has 12 amino acids. This CDR3 reads CASRDRGEKLFF. The CDR3 DNA reads TGTGCCAGCAGGGACAGGGGTGAAAAACTGTTTTTT.

This rearrangement joins TRBV18 to TRBJ1-2; the D gene is possibly TRBD1 (5 bases). The CDR3 has 13 residues. Germline V gene lookup returns CDR1 KGHSH and CDR2 LQKENI. Trimming took 6 bases from V and 6 from J, leaving 14 bases between them. CDR3 amino acids: CASSSLDNDGYTF. The CDR3 DNA sequence: TGTGCCAGCTCGTCACTGGACAACGATGGCTACACCTTC.

The chain links TRBV4-1 to TRBJ1-2, with 7 nucleotides matching TRBD1. This CDR3 has 18 amino acids. J was trimmed by 3 bases and V by 5 bases; bases with no gene match: 18. Looked up from germline, CDR1 is MGHRA and CDR2 is YSYEKL. CDR3 sequence reads: CASSYRNLHEGADYGYTF. CDR3 DNA sequence: TGCGCCAGCAGCTATCGAAACCTACATGAGGGGGCTGACTATGGCTACACCTTC.

The chain couples TRBV10-3 to TRBJ2-2; the match to TRBD1 covers 11 bases. CDR3 length: 15 residues. From germline, CDR1 is ENHRY and CDR2 SYGVKD. The J segment lost 7 bases and the V segment lost 4 bases, leaving 5 bases of the junction unmatched. For the CDR3, the DNA is TGTGCCATCAGTGCGGGGACAGGGGGAATCGGGGAGCTGTTTTTT. It translates to CAISAGTGGIGELFF.

This clone was picked up a small number of times. The chain employs TRBV6-1 and TRBJ1-5, with a weak D call TRBD1 (5 bases). V lost 3 bases, J lost 1 base, and 13 bases lay in between. The CDR3 contains 16 residues. Germline CDR1 is MNHNS and CDR2 is SASEGT. This CDR3 is CASSDGQGGSNQPQHF. The DNA of the CDR3 is TGTGCCAGCAGTGACGGGCAGGGAGGGAGCAATCAGCCCCAGCATTTT.

The gene calls are TRBV10-2 and TRBJ1-3, with 7 bases aligning to TRBD1. Germline trimming cut 4 bases from V and 0 bases from J; bases unmatched to any gene: 3. Germline V gene lookup returns CDR1 WSHSY and CDR2 SAAADI. CDR3 length: 15 amino acids. The CDR3 DNA is TGCGCCAGCAGTGTACAGGGGAACTCTGGAAACACCATATATTTT. It encodes CASSVQGNSGNTIYF.

The V and J genes are TRBV6-5 and TRBJ2-7; D not certain. CDR1 is MNHEY, CDR2 SVGAGI, per germline. The CDR3 sequence is 11 residues long. Between the trimmed V and J ends, which lost 5 bases and 6 bases, there was a span of 8 bases. In DNA, the CDR3 is TGTGCCAGCAGTGTTTCCGGCGAGCAGTACTTC. Translated, it gives CASSVSGEQYF.

This clone was counted a single time. V usage is TRBV6-6 and J usage is TRBJ2-3, with a possible D match to TRBD1 (5 bases). The CDR3 has 15 amino acids. Germline assignment: CDR1 MNHNY and CDR2 SVGAGI (reference sequence). Trimming removed 6 bases at V and 6 bases at J, with 19 bases between. CDR3 residues: CASSPGQSESDTQYF. The DNA of the CDR3 is TGTGCCAGCAGCCCAGGACAAAGCGAATCCGATACGCAGTATTTT.

The chain recombines TRBV30 with TRBJ1-2; TRBD1 might be the D (5 bases). The CDR3 contains 15 residues. V was clipped by 8 bases and J by 3 bases, with 22 bases between them. Germline assignment: CDR1 GTSNPN and CDR2 SVGIG (reference sequence). The DNA for the CDR3 is TGTGCCCGGCAATCGCCGACAGATTCTTACTATGGCTACACCTTC. This gives the protein CARQSPTDSYYGYTF.

J is TRBJ1-2 and V is TRBV5-6; TRBD1 matches at 10 bases. The J segment lost 4 bases and the V segment lost 3 bases, leaving 6 bases of the junction unmatched. CDR3 size: 15 residues. The V gene's germline CDR1 is SGHDT and CDR2 YYEEEE. CDR3 sequence reads: CASSSPGQGSYGYTF. The CDR3 DNA sequence: TGTGCCAGCAGCTCCCCGGGACAGGGGTCCTATGGCTACACCTTC.

J is TRBJ2-5 and V is TRBV13; 11 bases line up with TRBD2. The end of the DNA aligns better with TRBJ2-7, so the J call may be wrong. This CDR3 is built from 14 residues. Germline V CDR1 and CDR2: PRHDT, FYEKMQ (reference sequence). The CDR3 sequence is CASSRGTSGYEQYF. The CDR3, as DNA: TGTGCCAGCAGCCGTGGGACTAGCGGATACGAGCAGTACTTC.

The count of this clone is one. This chain joins TRBV6-1 and TRBJ2-5; a weak D match, TRBD1 (6 bases). V was pared by 6 bases and J by 5 bases, with 16 bases between. Germline CDR1 reads MNHNS; CDR2 reads SASEGT. The CDR3 runs to 14 residues. CDR3 amino acids: CASRGTFGGETQYF. As DNA, the CDR3 is TGTGCCAGCAGGGGGACATTTGGCGGTGAGACCCAGTACTTC.

V usage is TRBV6-1 and J usage is TRBJ2-5; D uncertain. The V end lost 7 bases, the J end lost 2 bases, and 11 bases lay between the germline ends. The CDR3 consists of 13 residues. Germline V gene sequence: CDR1 MNHNS, CDR2 SASEGT. In DNA form, the CDR3 reads TGTGCCAGCACCCTAGGTCGTCAAGAGACCCAGTACTTC. This sequence encodes CASTLGRQETQYF.

The chain recombines TRBV29-1 with TRBJ2-5; the D gene is possibly TRBD1 (5 bases). In germline, CDR1 is SQVTM, CDR2 ANQGSEA. The CDR3 loop spans 11 amino acids. Trimming shortened V by 5 bases and J by 5 bases, and 9 bases separated the two germline ends. CDR3 residues: CSVKAGETQYF. The CDR3 coding sequence is TGCAGCGTTAAAGCAGGGGAGACCCAGTACTTC. Combining the CDR3 with reference TRBV29-1 and TRBJ2-5 gives the whole variable domain SAVISQKPSRDICQRGTSLTIQCQVDSQVTMMFWYRQQPGQSLTLIATANQGSEATYESGFVIDKFPISRPNLTFSTLTVSNMSPEDSSIYLCSVKAGETQYFGPGTRLLVL.

To note about this clone: Relative to the germline gene, one junction end is altered; a read error may explain this. V and J are TRBV9 and TRBJ2-2; 8 positions agree with TRBD2. This CDR3 has 14 residues. In germline, CDR1 is SGDLS, CDR2 YYNGEE. CDR3 nucleotide sequence: TGTACCAGCAGCGTAGGCGGGGGGACCGGGGAGCTGTTTTTT. It codes for CTSSVGGGTGELFF.